The clone carrying this TCR beta chain was seen a handful of times. These data belong to a study of kidney transplant recipient with SARS-CoV-2 infection. Using its own MiXCR run on the reads, TCRdb lists one record per CDR3 protein. The sample lists some 220,000 distinct CDR3 sequences; 29% were seen once. The CDR3 covers 15 residues. CDR1 and CDR2 from the germline V gene are LNHDA and SQIVND (reference sequence). V dropped 7 bases and J dropped 0; count of bases not matched to a gene: 7. The receptor was isolated from a male patient between 25 and 39 years old who had COVID-19 and was a kidney transplant recipient. A share of the T cells may be of graft donor origin. The rearrangement uses TRBV19 and TRBJ2-3; 7 nucleotides match TRBD1. The sequencing used a blood sample, collected at baseline and between days 110 and 120 from a kidney transplant recipient. Here the CDR3 DNA reads TGTGCCAGTACCAGAAACAGGGGAAGCACAGATACGCAGTATTTT. Translated, it gives CASTRNRGSTDTQYF.